This T cell receptor (beta chain) is drawn from a study of control samples from healthy donors and cancer patients. In germline, CDR1 is MGHDK, CDR2 SYGVNS. V was pared by 5 bases and J by 3 bases, with 4 bases of the junction left unmatched. The CDR3 covers 14 residues. TCRdb's copy holds only in-frame clones and misses some; the assay was immunoSEQ multiplex PCR. Of about 75,000 clones in the sample, over 65% were seen once. Sequencing was done on a sample of blood. The TCR originated in a man aged 45-65 years in good health. The chain carries TRBV25-1 and TRBJ2-7; TRBD1 aligns across 10 bases. The CDR3 DNA follows: TGTGCCAGCAGTCAATGGACAGGGGGCTACGAGCAGTACTTC. This gives the protein CASSQWTGGYEQYF.